The present T cell receptor (beta chain) was sequenced within a study of T cells in Graves' hyperthyroidism and ophthalmopathy. Amplification targeted TCR beta CDR3 regions from RNA transcripts. With the HTBI primer set, the TCR CDR3 went through a first round of RT-PCR. TCRdb re-derived calls from the multiplex PCR reads in MiXCR, one entry per CDR3 protein. This table holds 500,000 to 750,000 distinct CDR3 sequences, approximately 15% found once. Exclusion of patients followed from uncontrolled infection, other autoimmune disease, pregnancy or lactation. For the diagnoses, clinical symptoms, serum thyroxine and TRAb, thyroid ultrasound and orbital computed tomography were used. Approximately 10 ml of fresh peripheral blood supplied the PBMCs. Concerning this clonotype: The antigen is undetermined.

V gave up 5 bases and J gave up 9 bases, with 17 bases separating them. Germline CDR1 is SGHTA and CDR2 is FQGNSA. The CDR3 spans 15 residues. General study findings and limits: Ophthalmopathy cases were set apart from stable hyperthyroidism by a 13 V-J model.

The chain joins TRBV7-2 to TRBJ1-6; D perhaps matches TRBD1 (5 bases). The specimen sequenced was blood. This sequence was found in a woman aged 25 to 45 with Graves' hyperthyroidism. This CDR3 is CASSRGGSDTSPLHF. DNA of the CDR3: TGTGCCAGCAGCCGGGGCGGCTCCGACACTTCACCCCTCCACTTT.